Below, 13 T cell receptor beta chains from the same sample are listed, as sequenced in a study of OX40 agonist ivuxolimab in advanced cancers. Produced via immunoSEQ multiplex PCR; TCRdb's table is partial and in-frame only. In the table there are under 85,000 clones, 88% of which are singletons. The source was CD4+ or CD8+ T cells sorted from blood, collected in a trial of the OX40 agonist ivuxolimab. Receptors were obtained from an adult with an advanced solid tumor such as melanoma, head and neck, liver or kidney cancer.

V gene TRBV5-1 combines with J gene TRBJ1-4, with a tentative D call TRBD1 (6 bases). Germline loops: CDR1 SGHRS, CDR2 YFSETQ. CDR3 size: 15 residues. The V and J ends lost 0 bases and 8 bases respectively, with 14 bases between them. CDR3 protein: CASSLVSGAAEKLFF. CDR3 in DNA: TGCGCCAGCAGCTTGGTTTCAGGGGCCGCGGAAAAACTGTTTTTT.

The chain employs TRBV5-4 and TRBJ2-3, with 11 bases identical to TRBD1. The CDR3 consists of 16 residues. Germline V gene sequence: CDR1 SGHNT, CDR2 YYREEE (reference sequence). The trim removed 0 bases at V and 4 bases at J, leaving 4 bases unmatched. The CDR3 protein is CASSLGPGQGADTQYF. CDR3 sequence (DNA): TGTGCCAGCAGCTTGGGGCCGGGACAGGGGGCAGATACGCAGTATTTT.

CDR3 coding DNA: TGCGCCAGCAGCTTGGAGTCAAGCTCCTACGAGCAGTACTTC. The encoded protein is CASSLESSSYEQYF. This sequence joins TRBV5-1 and TRBJ2-7, with no clear D. V lost 0 bases, J lost 0 bases, and 7 bases lay in between. The CDR3 length is 14 residues. Germline CDR1 and CDR2: SGHRS and YFSETQ.

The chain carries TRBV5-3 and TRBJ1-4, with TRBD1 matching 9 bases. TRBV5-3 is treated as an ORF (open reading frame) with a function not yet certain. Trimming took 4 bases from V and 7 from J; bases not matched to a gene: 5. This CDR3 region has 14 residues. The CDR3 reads CARSVRQGGEKLFF. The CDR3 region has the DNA TGTGCCAGAAGCGTAAGACAGGGGGGTGAAAAACTGTTTTTT.

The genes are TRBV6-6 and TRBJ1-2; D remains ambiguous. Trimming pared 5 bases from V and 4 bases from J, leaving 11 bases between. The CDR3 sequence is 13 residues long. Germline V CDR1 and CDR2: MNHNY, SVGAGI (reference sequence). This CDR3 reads CASSPWPFYGYTF. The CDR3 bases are TGTGCCAGCAGTCCCTGGCCCTTCTATGGCTACACCTTC.

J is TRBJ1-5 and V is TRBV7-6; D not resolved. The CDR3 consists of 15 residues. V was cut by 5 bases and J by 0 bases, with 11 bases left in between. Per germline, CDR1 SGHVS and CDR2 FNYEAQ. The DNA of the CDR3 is TGTGCCAGCAGCCCCCATCTCAATAGCAATCAGCCCCAGCATTTT. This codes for CASSPHLNSNQPQHF. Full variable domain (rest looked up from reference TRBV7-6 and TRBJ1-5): GAGVSQSPRYKVTKRGQDVALRCDPISGHVSLYWYRQALGQGPEFLTYFNYEAQQDKSGLPNDRFSAERPEGSISTLTIQRTEQRDSAMYRCASSPHLNSNQPQHFGDGTRLSIL.

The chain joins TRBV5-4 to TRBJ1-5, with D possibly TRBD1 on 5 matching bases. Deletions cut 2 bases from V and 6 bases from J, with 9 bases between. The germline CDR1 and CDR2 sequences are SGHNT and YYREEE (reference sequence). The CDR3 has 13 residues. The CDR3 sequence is CASSFDGGQPQHF. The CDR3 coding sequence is TGTGCCAGCAGCTTCGACGGGGGTCAGCCCCAGCATTTT.

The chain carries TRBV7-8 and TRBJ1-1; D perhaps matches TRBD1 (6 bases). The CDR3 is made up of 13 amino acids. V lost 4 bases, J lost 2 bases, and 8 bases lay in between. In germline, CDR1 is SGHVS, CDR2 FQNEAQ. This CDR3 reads CASSSQGNTEAFF. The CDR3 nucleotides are TGTGCCAGCAGCTCACAGGGTAACACTGAAGCTTTCTTT.

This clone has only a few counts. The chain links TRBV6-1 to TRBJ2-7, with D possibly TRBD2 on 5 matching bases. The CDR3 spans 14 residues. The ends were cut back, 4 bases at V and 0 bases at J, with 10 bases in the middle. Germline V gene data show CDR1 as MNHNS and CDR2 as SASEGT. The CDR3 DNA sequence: TGTGCCAGCAGTGTACCGGGATCCTCCTACGAGCAGTACTTC. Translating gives CASSVPGSSYEQYF.

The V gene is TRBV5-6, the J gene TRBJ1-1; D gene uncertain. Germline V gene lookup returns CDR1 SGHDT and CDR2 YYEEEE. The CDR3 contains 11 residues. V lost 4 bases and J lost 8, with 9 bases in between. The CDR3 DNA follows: TGTGCCAGCAGCCTGGGCAGGGAAGCTTTCTTT. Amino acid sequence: CASSLGREAFF.

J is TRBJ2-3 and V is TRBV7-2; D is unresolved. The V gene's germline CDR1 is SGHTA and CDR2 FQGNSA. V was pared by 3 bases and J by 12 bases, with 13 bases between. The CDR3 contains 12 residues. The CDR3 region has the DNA TGTGCCAGCAGCTTTCCCGGGTACTCCCAGTATTTT. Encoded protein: CASSFPGYSQYF.

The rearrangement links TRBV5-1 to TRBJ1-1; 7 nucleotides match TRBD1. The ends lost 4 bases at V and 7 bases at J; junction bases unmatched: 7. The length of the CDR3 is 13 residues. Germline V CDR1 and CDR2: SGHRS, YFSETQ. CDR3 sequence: CASSRGTVDEAFF. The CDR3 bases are TGCGCCAGCAGCCGCGGGACAGTTGATGAAGCTTTCTTT.

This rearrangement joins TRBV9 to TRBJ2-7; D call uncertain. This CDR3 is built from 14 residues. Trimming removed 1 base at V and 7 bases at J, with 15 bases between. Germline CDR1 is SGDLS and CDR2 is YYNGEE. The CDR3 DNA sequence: TGTGCCAGCAGCGTAAGTAGCAGTTTCGAGGAGCAGTACTTC. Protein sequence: CASSVSSSFEEQYF.